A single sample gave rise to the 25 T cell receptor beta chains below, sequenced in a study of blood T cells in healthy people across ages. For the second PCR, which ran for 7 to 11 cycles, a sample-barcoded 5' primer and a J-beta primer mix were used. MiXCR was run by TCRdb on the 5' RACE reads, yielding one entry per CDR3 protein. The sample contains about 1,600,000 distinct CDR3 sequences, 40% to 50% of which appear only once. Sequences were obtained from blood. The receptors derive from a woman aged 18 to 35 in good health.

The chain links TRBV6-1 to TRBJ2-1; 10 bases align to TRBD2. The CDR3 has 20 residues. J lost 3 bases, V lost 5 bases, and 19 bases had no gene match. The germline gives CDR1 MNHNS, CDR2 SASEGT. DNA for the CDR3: TGTGCCAGCAGTCAGGGGGGGCGAGGCGCTAGCGGGGGACACTACAATGAGCAGTTCTTC. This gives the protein CASSQGGRGASGGHYNEQFF.

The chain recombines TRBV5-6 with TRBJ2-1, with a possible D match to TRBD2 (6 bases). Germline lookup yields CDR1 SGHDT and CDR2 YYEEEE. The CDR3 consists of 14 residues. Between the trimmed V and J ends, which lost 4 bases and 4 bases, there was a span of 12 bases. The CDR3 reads CASSPGTLYNEQFF. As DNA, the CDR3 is TGTGCCAGCAGCCCCGGGACTCTTTACAATGAGCAGTTCTTC.

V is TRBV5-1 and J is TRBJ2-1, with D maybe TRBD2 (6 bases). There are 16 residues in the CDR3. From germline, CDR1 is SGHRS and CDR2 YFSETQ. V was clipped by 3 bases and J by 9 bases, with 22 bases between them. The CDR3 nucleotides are TGCGCCAGCAGCTCGCACCTCCCGGGGGTGGCAACTGAGCAGTTCTTC. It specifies CASSSHLPGVATEQFF.

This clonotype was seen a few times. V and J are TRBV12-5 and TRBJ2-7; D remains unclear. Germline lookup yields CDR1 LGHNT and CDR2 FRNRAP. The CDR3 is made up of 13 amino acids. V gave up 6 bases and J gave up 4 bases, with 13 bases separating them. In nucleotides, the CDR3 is TGTGCTAGTGGCCCGGACGGCTGGTACGAGCAGTACTTC. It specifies CASGPDGWYEQYF.

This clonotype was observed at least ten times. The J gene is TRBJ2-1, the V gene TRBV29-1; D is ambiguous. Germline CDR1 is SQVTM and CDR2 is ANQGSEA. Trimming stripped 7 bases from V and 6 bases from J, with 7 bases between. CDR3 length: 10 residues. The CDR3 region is CSAKRNEQFF. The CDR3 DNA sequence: TGCAGCGCGAAGCGCAATGAGCAGTTCTTC.

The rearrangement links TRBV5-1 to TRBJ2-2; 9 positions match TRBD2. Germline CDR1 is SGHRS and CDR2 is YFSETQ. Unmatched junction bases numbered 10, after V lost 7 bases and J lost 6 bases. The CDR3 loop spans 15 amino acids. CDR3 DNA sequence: TGCGCCAGCGGAGAAGGGACTAGCTCATCCGGGGAGCTGTTTTTT. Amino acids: CASGEGTSSSGELFF.

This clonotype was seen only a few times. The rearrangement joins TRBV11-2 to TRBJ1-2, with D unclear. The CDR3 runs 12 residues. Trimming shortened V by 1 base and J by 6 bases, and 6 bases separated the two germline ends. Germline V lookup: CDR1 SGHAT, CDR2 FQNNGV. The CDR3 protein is CASSLVGNGYTF. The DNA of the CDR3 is TGTGCCAGCAGCTTAGTAGGGAATGGCTACACCTTC.

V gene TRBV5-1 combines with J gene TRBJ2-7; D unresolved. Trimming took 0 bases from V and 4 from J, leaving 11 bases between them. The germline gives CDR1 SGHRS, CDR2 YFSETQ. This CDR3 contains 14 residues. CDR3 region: CASSLVGNAYEQYF. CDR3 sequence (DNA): TGCGCCAGCAGCTTGGTGGGAAACGCGTACGAGCAGTACTTC.

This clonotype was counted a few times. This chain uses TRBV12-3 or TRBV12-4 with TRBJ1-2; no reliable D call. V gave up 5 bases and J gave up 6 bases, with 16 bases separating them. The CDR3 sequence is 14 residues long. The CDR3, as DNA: TGTGCCAGCAGTCCTTTTGAGGGCGCTCATGGCTACACCTTC. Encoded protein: CASSPFEGAHGYTF.

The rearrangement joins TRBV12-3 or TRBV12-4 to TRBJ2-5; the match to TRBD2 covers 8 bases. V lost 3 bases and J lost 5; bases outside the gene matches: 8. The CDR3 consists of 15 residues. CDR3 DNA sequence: TGTGCCAGCAGTTTGGCGGGGGGCCGATGGGAGACCCAGTACTTC. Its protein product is CASSLAGGRWETQYF.

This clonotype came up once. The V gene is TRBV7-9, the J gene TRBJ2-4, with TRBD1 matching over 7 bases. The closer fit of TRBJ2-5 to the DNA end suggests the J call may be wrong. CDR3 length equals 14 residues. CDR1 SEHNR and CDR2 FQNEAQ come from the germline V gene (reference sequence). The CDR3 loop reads CASSLPGGAETQYF. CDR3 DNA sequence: TGTGCCAGCAGCTTACCAGGGGGAGCTGAGACCCAGTACTTC.

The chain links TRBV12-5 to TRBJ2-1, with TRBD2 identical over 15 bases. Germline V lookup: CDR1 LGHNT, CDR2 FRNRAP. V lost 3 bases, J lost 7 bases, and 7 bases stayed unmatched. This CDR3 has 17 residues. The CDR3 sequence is CASGFGLAGGPWNEQFF. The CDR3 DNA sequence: TGTGCTAGTGGTTTTGGACTAGCGGGAGGGCCTTGGAATGAGCAGTTCTTC.

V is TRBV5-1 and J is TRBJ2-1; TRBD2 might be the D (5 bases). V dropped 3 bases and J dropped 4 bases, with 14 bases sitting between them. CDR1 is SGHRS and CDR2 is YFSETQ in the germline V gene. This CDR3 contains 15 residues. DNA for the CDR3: TGCGCCAGCAGCTCTGGACTCGTTTCGTACAATGAGCAGTTCTTC. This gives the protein CASSSGLVSYNEQFF.

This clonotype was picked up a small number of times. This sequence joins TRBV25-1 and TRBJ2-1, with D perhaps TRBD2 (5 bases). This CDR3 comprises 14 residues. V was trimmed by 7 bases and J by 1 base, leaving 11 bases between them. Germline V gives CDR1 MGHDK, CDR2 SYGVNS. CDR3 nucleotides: TGTGCCAGCACCGGCCGGGGATCCTACAATGAGCAGTTCTTC. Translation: CASTGRGSYNEQFF.

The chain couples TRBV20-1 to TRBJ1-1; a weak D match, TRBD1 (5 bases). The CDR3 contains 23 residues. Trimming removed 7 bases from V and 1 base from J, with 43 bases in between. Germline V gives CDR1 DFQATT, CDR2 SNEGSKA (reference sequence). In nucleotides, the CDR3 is TGCAGTGTTAGGGCTTTCCCCCCCAGGGCAGTGCTAGATTCCGCGGAGTGGAACACTGAAGCTTTCTTT. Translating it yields CSVRAFPPRAVLDSAEWNTEAFF.

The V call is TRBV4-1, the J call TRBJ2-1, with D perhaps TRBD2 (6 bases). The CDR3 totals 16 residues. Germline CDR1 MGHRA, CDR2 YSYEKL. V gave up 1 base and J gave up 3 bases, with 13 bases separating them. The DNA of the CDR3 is TGCGCCAGCAGCCAAGTTGGAGGGGCGAACTACAATGAGCAGTTCTTC. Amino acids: CASSQVGGANYNEQFF.

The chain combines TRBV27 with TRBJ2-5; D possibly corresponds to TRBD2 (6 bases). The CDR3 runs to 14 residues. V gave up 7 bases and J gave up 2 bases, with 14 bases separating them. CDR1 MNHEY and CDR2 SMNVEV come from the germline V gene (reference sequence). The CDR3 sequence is CASMGLASQETQYF. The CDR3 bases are TGTGCCAGCATGGGGCTAGCGAGTCAAGAGACCCAGTACTTC.

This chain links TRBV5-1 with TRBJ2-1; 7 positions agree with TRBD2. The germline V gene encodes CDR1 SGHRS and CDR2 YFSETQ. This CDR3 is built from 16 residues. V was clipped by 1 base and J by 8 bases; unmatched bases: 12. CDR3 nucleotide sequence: TGCGCCAGCAGCTTGTATGTGGGGGAGCGGGGCGATGAGCAGTTCTTC. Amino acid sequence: CASSLYVGERGDEQFF.

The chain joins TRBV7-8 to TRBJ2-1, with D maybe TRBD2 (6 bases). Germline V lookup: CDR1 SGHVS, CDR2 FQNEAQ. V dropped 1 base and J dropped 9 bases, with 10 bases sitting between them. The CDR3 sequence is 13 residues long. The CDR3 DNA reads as TGTGCCAGCAGCTTAGAAGCGGGCACTGAGCAGTTCTTC. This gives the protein CASSLEAGTEQFF.

CDR3 sequence: CSASPETDTQYF. The CDR3 DNA is TGCAGTGCTAGTCCCGAGACAGATACGCAGTATTTT. The chain carries TRBV20-1 and TRBJ2-3; unclear D gene. V lost 3 bases to trimming and J lost 3 bases, with 7 bases between them. CDR3 length equals 12 residues. Germline CDR1 DFQATT, CDR2 SNEGSKA (reference sequence).

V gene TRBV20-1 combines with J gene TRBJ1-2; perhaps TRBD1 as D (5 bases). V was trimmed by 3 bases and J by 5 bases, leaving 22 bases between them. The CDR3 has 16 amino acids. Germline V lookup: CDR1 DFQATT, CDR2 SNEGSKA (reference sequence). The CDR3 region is CSASMDIWELGYGYTF. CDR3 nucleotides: TGCAGTGCTAGTATGGACATATGGGAGTTAGGGTATGGCTACACCTTC.

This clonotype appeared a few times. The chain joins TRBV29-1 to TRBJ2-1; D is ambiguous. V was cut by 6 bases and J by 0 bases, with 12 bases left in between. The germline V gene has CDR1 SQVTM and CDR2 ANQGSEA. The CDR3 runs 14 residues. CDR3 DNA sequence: TGCAGCGTCAACCTCTTAAGCTCCTACAATGAGCAGTTCTTC. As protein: CSVNLLSSYNEQFF.

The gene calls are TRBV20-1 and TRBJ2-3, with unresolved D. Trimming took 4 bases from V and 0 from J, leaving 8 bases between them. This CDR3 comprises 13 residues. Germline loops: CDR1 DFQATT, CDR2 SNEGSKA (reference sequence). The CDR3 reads CSATVVSTDTQYF. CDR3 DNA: TGCAGTGCTACGGTGGTAAGCACAGATACGCAGTATTTT.

CDR3: CATQRGGSYNEQFF. The CDR3 DNA sequence: TGTGCCACCCAAAGAGGGGGTTCCTACAATGAGCAGTTCTTC. V is TRBV15 and J is TRBJ2-1; possible D gene TRBD1, 6 bases. The CDR3 has 14 amino acids. The V and J ends lost 8 bases and 1 base respectively, with 12 bases between them. The germline gives CDR1 LNHNV, CDR2 YYDKDF (reference sequence). The full variable domain, in which reference TRBV15 and TRBJ2-1 provide the parts outside the CDR3, is DAMVIQNPRYQVTQFGKPVTLSCSQTLNHNVMYWYQQKSSQAPKLLFHYYDKDFNNEADTPDNFQSRRPNTSFCFLDIRSPGLGDTAMYLCATQRGGSYNEQFFGPGTRLTVL.

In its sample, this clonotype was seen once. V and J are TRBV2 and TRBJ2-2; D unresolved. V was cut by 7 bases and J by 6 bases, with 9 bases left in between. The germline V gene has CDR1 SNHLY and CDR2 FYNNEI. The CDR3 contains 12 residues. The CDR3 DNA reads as TGTGCCAGCACGGGCGACGCCGGGGAGCTGTTTTTT. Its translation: CASTGDAGELFF.